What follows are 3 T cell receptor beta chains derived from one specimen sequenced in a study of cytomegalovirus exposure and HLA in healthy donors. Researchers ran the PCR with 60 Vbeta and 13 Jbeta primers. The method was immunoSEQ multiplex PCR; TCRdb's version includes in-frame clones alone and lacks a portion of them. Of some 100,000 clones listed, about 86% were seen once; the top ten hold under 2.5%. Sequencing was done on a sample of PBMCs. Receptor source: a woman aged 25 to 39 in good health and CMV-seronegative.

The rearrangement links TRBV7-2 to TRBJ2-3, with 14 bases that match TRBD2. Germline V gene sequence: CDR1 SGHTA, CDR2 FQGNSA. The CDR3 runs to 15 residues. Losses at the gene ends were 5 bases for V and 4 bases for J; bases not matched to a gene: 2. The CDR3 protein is CASSQGLAGADTQYF. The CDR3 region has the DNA TGTGCCAGCAGCCAGGGACTAGCGGGAGCAGATACGCAGTATTTT.

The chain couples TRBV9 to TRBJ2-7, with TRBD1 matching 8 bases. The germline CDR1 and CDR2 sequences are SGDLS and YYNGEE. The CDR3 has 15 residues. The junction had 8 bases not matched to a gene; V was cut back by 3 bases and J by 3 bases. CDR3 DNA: TGTGCCAGCAGCGGGCCGGGACAGGACATCTACGAGCAGTACTTC. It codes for CASSGPGQDIYEQYF.

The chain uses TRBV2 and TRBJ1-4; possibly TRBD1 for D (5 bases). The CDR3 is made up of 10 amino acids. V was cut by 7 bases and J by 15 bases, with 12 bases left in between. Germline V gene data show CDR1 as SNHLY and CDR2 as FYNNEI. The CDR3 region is CASKGPWVFF. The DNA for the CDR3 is TGTGCCAGCAAGGGGCCCTGGGTGTTTTTT.